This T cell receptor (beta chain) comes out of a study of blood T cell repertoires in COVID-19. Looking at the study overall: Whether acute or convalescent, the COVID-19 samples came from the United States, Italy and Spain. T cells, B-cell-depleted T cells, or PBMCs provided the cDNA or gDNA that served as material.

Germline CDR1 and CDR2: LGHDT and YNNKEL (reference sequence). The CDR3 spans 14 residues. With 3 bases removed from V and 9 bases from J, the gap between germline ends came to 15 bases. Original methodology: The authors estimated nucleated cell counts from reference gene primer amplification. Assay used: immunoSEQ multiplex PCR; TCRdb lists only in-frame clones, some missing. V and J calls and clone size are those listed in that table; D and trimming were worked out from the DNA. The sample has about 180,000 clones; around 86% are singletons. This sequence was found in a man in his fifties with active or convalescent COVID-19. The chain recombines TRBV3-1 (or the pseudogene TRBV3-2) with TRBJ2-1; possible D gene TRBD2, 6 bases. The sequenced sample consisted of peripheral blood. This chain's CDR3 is CASSHLIGEVEQFF. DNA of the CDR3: TGTGCCAGCAGCCATTTGATTGGGGAGGTTGAGCAGTTCTTC.